The clone carrying this TCR beta chain turned up a few times. Its target is unknown. The data belong to a study of T cells after yellow fever vaccination. Study-wide results and limits: A weaker but faster secondary response was observed, peaking on day 5 versus 15. Researchers noted that a small share of clonotypes showed up in both CD4 and CD8 compartments. Any FACS-sorted repertoire could hold abundant clonotypes that contaminate it from the bulk population.

The CDR3 is 15 amino acids. V lost 4 bases to trimming and J lost 4 bases, with 17 bases between them. Looked up from germline, CDR1 is SGHRS and CDR2 is YFSETQ. Synthesis of TCR cDNA relied on 5'RACE template switching, which attached a universal primer site and UMIs. Each CDR3 protein gets one entry after TCRdb re-called the 5' RACE reads with MiXCR. The sample includes approximately 350,000 distinct CDR3 sequences, approximately 10% of them seen just once. The origin of this receptor is a man aged 18 to 35 who received the YFV17D yellow fever vaccine. V and J are TRBV5-1 and TRBJ2-5, with D possibly TRBD2 on 6 matching bases. The input for sequencing was PBMCs, taken on the day of the first yellow fever vaccination. The CDR3 spells CASSLRGGGVETQYF. The CDR3 nucleotides read TGCGCCAGCAGCCTCCGCGGCGGAGGGGTAGAGACCCAGTACTTC.